This TCR beta chain originates from a study of cytomegalovirus exposure and HLA in healthy donors. The PCR was carried out with 60 Vbeta primers and 13 Jbeta primers. Sequencing used immunoSEQ multiplex PCR; TCRdb keeps in-frame clones, though not all of them. The table includes some 150,000 clones, around a tenth detected once. This clone was seen only a few times. The antigen remains undetermined. Study results and limitations: When a later analysis was performed, an Asian-associated ancestry cluster reportedly had fewer N-insertions than the approximately 680-donor mean. Reported results showed that the classifier diagnosed cytomegalovirus status with high specificity and sensitivity.

The CDR3 extends over 16 amino acids. Germline V lookup: CDR1 SGHDN, CDR2 FVKESK. V gave up 0 bases and J gave up 6 bases; unmatched junction bases: 8. Sequenced material: PBMCs. The origin of this receptor is a man aged 50-59 years in good health and CMV-seronegative. The chain has TRBV14 and TRBJ2-1, with 7 bases aligning to TRBD2. This CDR3 reads CASSQDHTSDFNEQFF. The CDR3 DNA follows: TGTGCCAGCAGCCAAGATCATACTAGCGACTTCAATGAGCAGTTCTTC.